Following are 6 T cell receptor beta chains from one sample sequenced in a study of blood T cell repertoires in COVID-19. Only in-frame clones appear in the TCRdb table, and some are missing; sequencing was by immunoSEQ multiplex PCR. This table holds about 240,000 clones, 85% found once. The sequenced material came from peripheral blood. Source of these receptors: a woman aged 60 to 75 with active or convalescent COVID-19.

The DNA of the CDR3 is TGTGCCAGCAGCTGGGGGGGCGCAGATACGCAGTATTTT. Translated, it gives CASSWGGADTQYF. This chain links TRBV7-9 with TRBJ2-3; D is possibly TRBD2 (7 bases). The germline gives CDR1 SEHNR, CDR2 FQNEAQ (reference sequence). V lost 4 bases, J lost 4 bases, and 9 bases lay in between. The CDR3 totals 13 residues.

The V and J genes are TRBV5-1 and TRBJ1-1, with 8 bases that match TRBD1. CDR1 and CDR2 from the germline V gene are SGHRS and YFSETQ. Germline trimming cut 4 bases from V and 8 bases from J; bases unmatched to any gene: 7. This CDR3 spans 13 amino acids. CDR3 loop: CASSTGQGKEAFF. The DNA of the CDR3 is TGCGCCAGCAGCACCGGACAGGGCAAGGAAGCTTTCTTT.

The chain is built from TRBV24-1 and TRBJ2-4, with D maybe TRBD1 (5 bases). The CDR3 extends over 15 amino acids. Germline V lookup: CDR1 KGHDR, CDR2 SFDVKD. Trimming took 3 bases from V and 2 from J, leaving 10 bases between them. CDR3 sequence (DNA): TGTGCCACCAGTGATGTGGACACTCCCAAAAACATTCAGTACTTC. It codes for CATSDVDTPKNIQYF.

V is TRBV19 and J is TRBJ1-1, with 11 bases fitting TRBD1. The germline gives CDR1 LNHDA, CDR2 SQIVND (reference sequence). The CDR3 has 16 residues. The V gene end was trimmed by 5 bases and the J gene end by 6 bases; junction bases not matched to a gene: 11. The chain's CDR3 is CASSADRGRGIPEAFF. The CDR3 nucleotides are TGTGCCAGTAGTGCGGACAGGGGGCGAGGTATCCCTGAAGCTTTCTTT.

This clone has just one count. The chain uses TRBV7-9 and TRBJ1-1, with TRBD1 as a possible D gene (6 bases). V gave up 5 bases and J gave up 8 bases, with 21 bases separating them. The CDR3 is made up of 15 amino acids. Germline loops: CDR1 SEHNR, CDR2 FQNEAQ (reference sequence). The CDR3 DNA sequence: TGTGCCAGCAGCGAATACCGGGACACCCCCATAGAAGCTTTCTTT. Protein sequence: CASSEYRDTPIEAFF.

The chain couples TRBV10-1 to TRBJ2-3, with TRBD2 matching 10 bases. The CDR3 has 15 amino acids. After removal of 6 bases from V and 3 bases from J, the junction contained 6 bases not matched to a gene. Germline CDR1 WNHNN, CDR2 SYGVQD (reference sequence). The CDR3 nucleotides read TGCGCCAGCAGGGCTAGCGGGAGTGGAACAGATACGCAGTATTTT. It codes for CASRASGSGTDTQYF.